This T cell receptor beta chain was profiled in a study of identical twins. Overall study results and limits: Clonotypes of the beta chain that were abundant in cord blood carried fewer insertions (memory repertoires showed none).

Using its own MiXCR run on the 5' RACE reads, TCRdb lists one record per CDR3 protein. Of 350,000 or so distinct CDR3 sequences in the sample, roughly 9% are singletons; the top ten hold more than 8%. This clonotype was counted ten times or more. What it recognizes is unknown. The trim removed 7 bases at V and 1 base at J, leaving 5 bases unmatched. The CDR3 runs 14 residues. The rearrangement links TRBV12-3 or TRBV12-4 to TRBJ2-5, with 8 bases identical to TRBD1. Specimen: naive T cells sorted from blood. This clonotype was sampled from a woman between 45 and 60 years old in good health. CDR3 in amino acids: CASTRTGGQETQYF. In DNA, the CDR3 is TGTGCCAGCACCCGTACAGGGGGCCAAGAGACCCAGTACTTC.